The entry below gives a single T cell receptor beta chain sequence along with its context. This clonotype was seen only a few times. Its cognate antigen has yet to be identified. No qualities accompany the bases; no much larger clone lies one base away. CDR1 and CDR2 are drawn from the germline V gene: MNHEY, SVGAGI. There are 20 amino acids in the CDR3, from cysteine to phenylalanine inclusive. Just CDR3 DNA is preserved here, 60 bases in frame from base 1. V is pared back by 3 bases and J by 1 base, with 27 bases lying between the germline termini. The sample originates from a study of T-cell memory formation after mild COVID-19 (dated by TCRdb to the early 2020s). With respect to the entire study: TCR sequence clusters from the two donors were largely donor specific. In a couple of donors, T-cell clones that expanded and contracted after mild COVID-19 were tracked by sequencing TCRalpha and TCRbeta repertoires over time. The cohort comprised two young, previously healthy adult volunteers, one female and one male.

The sequencing machine was an Illumina NovaSeq 6000. cDNA libraries for TCRalpha and TCRbeta were prepared by 5'RACE using constant-segment primers, with sample barcodes and unique molecular identifiers added. Trizol reagent was used to extract RNA from every sample. Libraries were amplified in two PCR steps, with a second sample barcode and Illumina TruSeq adapters added in the second step. Sequencing of the libraries was done on an Illumina NovaSeq, producing 2 x 150 bp paired-end reads. The authors' pipeline ran thus. Demultiplexing of reads and collapsing into UMI-guided consensus sequences were performed with migec v1.2.7. Using mixcr v2.1.11, UMI consensuses were aligned to TRA and TRB V and J templates and then assembled into clonotypes. Expanded or contracted clonotypes were those called significant by both edgeR and NoisET, with noise models trained on biological replicates. For edgeR calls, the thresholds were a false discovery rate-adjusted p below 0.01 and a log2 fold-change of 1. As an exploratory analysis of dynamics, PCA with hierarchical clustering was applied to max-normalized trajectories of the 1000 most abundant clonotypes. Separately sequenced CD4+ and CD8+ repertoires were used to assign a CD4 or CD8 phenotype to each responding clone. The public sequencing data were trimmed at Q25 with fastp and processed into clonotypes with MiXCR by TCRdb, which kept only in-frame beta chains. Rows are unified per CDR3 protein, each entry keeping the most common DNA and genes. It is TCRdb's table, rather than the study itself, that gives the V and J calls and clone size. This sample gives 400,000 to 500,000 distinct CDR3 sequences in total; about 20% of them show up just once. Together, the top ten hold roughly 8.4% of the sample.

Ficoll-Paque density gradient centrifugation was used to isolate PBMCs. Points the paper makes about the study in general: Some responding clones were detected in pre-infection memory, which suggested that pre-existing cross-reactive memory T cells had joined the SARS-CoV-2 response. From day 15 to 85, contracting clones showed balanced CD4/CD8 phenotypes, whereas a second wave of clones that expanded from day 15 to 37 leaned towards CD4+. Only a couple of mild cases were covered in the study, and larger cohorts including severe cases with pre-infection samples were considered necessary. Whether the second-wave clones peaking on day 37 were SARS-CoV-2 specific was not confirmed. Contracting CD4+ clones appeared mostly in the CM and EM memory subsets, whereas CD8+ clones were enriched in EMRA.

The chain is assembled from TRBV6-5 and TRBJ1-1; TRBD1 is a weak D gene call, 5 bases matching. This sequence originates from an adult woman who had mild COVID-19 (a few samples of this study predate the infection). The sample titles of this study are shuffled in the database, so cell type and time point are left out; the donor was told from shared clones. The sequenced sample consisted of PBMCs or a T cell subset sorted from them (not recorded which). The DNA reads as follows: TGTGCCAGCAGTTATGTGGGAGTTGGGTCAGGGAGCCAAGGGAACACTGAAGCTTTCTTT. This yields the protein CASSYVGVGSGSQGNTEAFF.